The T cell receptor (beta chain) described here comes from a study of cytomegalovirus exposure and HLA in healthy donors. The CDR3 totals 15 residues. Trimming took 1 base from V and 5 from J; bases not matched to a gene: 4. The V gene's germline CDR1 is SGHNT and CDR2 YYREEE (reference sequence). 60 Vbeta and 13 Jbeta primers were used in PCR. The protocol was immunoSEQ multiplex PCR, while the TCRdb copy is restricted to in-frame clones and leaves out a portion. The sample lists 100,000 or so clones, over 65% occurring once. Source material: PBMCs. This receptor was identified in a man aged 35 to 55 in good health and CMV-seropositive. The gene calls are TRBV5-4 and TRBJ2-1, with 9 bases that match TRBD2. This CDR3 reads CASSLMLAGNNEQFF. In DNA, the CDR3 is TGTGCCAGCAGCTTGATGCTAGCGGGGAACAATGAGCAGTTCTTC.